This T cell receptor beta chain was recovered during a study of blood T cell repertoires in COVID-19 (dated by TCRdb to between 2020 and 2021). Study-wide context: Samples from collaborators originated in the United States, Italy and Spain and spanned both the acute and convalescent phases of COVID-19. The material from the prospective study consisted of cDNA or gDNA derived from T cells, B-cell-depleted T cells, or PBMCs. The dataset comprised deeply sampled blood TCRbeta repertoires from subjects exposed to, actively infected with, or recovered from COVID-19. The repertoires were released in a freely available public database meant as a resource for research on the immune response to SARS-CoV-2. Samples came from the ongoing ImmuneRACE study (first 160 participants) plus 1,254 subjects from 6 global collaborators. A de-identified subject ID, COVID-19 status, age in years and sex were almost always included in the sample metadata. Where available, HLA class I and class II types were taken from metadata supplied by the sample provider and were not determined by assay-based typing. On the study overall, not on this receptor specifically: The quantity of clinical and demographic metadata differed by source and by participant and was supplied without curation.

About this clone: Its specific antigen is unknown. Qualities for individual bases were not recorded, and no much larger clone is one base off.

In the germline V gene, CDR1 corresponds to SGHNT and CDR2 to YENEEA. Relative to germline, V is 0 bases shorter and J is 4 bases shorter, with 18 bases between their ends. CDR3 length: 17 amino acids, cysteine to phenylalanine. CDR3 DNA is the only sequence kept; it has 51 bases, read in frame from the first base. Each collaborating institution followed its own protocols to collect whole blood in K2EDTA tubes. Collaborator samples were shipped for TCRbeta analysis as frozen whole blood, isolated PBMCs, or DNA extracted from either sample type. TCRbeta CDR3 regions were amplified from genomic DNA by means of the immunoSEQ Assay, a bias-controlled multiplex PCR. Per the source publication's procedure: The number of nucleated cells in each sample was estimated from the amplification of reference gene primers within the assay. Sequence reads were collapsed and filtered to measure the absolute abundance of every unique TCRbeta CDR3 rearrangement. For each sample, productive Simpson clonality was calculated as the square root of Simpson's diversity index across productive rearrangements. Not all clones reach the TCRdb copy of this immuneACCESS table, which keeps in-frame sequences only. Checked studies attribute under half of the gap to unresolved V genes and leave the rest unexplained. V and J calls and clone size are those listed in that table; D and trimming were worked out from the DNA. The table for this sample lists approximately 130,000 clones; approximately 89% of them were counted only once. The ten largest make up roughly 4.5% of the sample.

Sequencing used peripheral blood. Recombination joined TRBV11-3 with TRBJ2-5, and perhaps TRBD2 as D gene, on 5 matching bases. The receptor was isolated from a human donor in a cohort sampled during active COVID-19. The CDR3 in this case is CASSLDKAVRRSETQYF. The DNA sequence follows: TGTGCCAGCAGCTTAGATAAAGCGGTCCGCAGATCAGAGACCCAGTACTTC.